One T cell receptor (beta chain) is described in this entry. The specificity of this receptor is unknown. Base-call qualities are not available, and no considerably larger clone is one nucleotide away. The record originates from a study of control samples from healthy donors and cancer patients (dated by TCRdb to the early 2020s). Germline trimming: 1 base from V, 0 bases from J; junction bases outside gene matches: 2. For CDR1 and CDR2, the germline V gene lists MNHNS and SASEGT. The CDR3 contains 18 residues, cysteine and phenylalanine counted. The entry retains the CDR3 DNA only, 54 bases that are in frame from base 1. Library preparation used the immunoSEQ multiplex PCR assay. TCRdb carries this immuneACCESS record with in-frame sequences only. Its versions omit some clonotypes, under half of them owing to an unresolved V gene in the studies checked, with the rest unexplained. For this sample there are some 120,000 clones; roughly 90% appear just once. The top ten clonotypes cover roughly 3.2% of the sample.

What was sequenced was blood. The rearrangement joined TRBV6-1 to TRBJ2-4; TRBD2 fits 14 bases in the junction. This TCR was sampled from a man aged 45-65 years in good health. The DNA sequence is TGTGCCAGCAGTGAAGGACTAGCGGGGGGGCTAGCCAAAAACATTCAGTACTTC. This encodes CASSEGLAGGLAKNIQYF.